This record concerns one TCR beta chain sequence. Its antigen is not known. The data stem from a study of T-cell memory formation after mild COVID-19. TCRdb fed the 5' RACE reads into MiXCR, producing one record per CDR3 protein. Of about 190,000 distinct CDR3 sequences in the sample, 18% were seen once. Germline V gene lookup returns CDR1 MDHEN and CDR2 SYDVKM. The CDR3 contains 13 residues. Deletions cut 4 bases from V and 4 bases from J, with 9 bases between. Findings and limits, study-wide: CD8+ contracting clones occupied EMRA, while CD4+ ones occupied mainly CM and EM.

The chain couples TRBV28 to TRBJ2-3, with a possible D match to TRBD1 (5 bases). The sequence derives from an adult woman who had mild COVID-19 (a few samples of this study predate the infection). Cell type and time point are not known. The specimen sequenced was PBMCs or a T cell subset sorted from them (not recorded which). The CDR3 sequence is CASSSRAPDTQYF. CDR3 nucleotides: TGTGCCAGCAGTTCCAGGGCCCCAGATACGCAGTATTTT.